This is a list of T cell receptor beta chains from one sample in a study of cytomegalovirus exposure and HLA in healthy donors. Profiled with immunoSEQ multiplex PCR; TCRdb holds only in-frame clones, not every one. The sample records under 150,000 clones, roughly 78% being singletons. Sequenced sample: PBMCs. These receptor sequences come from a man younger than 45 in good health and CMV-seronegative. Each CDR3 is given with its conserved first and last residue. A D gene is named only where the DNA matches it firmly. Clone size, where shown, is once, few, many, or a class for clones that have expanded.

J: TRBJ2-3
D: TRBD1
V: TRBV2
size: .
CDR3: CANDGQGARTDTQYF
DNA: TGTGCCAACGATGGACAGGGGGCGCGCACAGATACGCAGTATTTT

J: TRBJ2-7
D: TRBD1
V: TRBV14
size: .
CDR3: CASRPTGQTYEQYF
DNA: TGTGCCAGCAGGCCCACGGGACAGACCTACGAGCAGTACTTC

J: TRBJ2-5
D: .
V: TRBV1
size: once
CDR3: CTSSQDATEWYQETQYF
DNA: TGCACCAGCAGCCAAGATGCCACCGAGTGGTACCAAGAGACCCAGTACTTC

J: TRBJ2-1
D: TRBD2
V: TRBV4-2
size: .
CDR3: CASSQDVGGSDEQFF
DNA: TGTGCCAGCAGCCAAGACGTGGGGGGGAGCGATGAGCAGTTCTTC

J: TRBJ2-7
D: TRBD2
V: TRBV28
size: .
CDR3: CASSRLAPYEQYF
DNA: TGTGCCAGCAGCAGACTAGCCCCCTACGAGCAGTACTTC

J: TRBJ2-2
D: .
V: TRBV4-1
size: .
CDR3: CASSPRDFATGELFF
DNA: TGCGCCAGCAGCCCCCGGGACTTCGCCACCGGGGAGCTGTTTTTT

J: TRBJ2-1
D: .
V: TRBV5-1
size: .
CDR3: CASSSLLGQKMNEQFF
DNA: TGCGCCAGCAGCTCCCTTTTGGGACAAAAAATGAATGAGCAGTTCTTC

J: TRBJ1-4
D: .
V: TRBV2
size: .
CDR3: CASSEGQTGNEKLFF
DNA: TGTGCCAGCAGTGAGGGTCAGACGGGTAATGAAAAACTGTTTTTT

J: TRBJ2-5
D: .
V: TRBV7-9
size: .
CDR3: CASRAGLGVETQYF
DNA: TGTGCCAGCAGGGCGGGACTCGGAGTAGAGACCCAGTACTTC

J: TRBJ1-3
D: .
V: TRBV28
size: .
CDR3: CASSFSSLTSSGNTIYF
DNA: TGTGCCAGCAGCTTTTCATCGTTGACAAGCTCTGGAAACACCATATATTTT

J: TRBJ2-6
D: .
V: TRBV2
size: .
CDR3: CASSDRSGANVLTF
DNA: TGTGCCAGCAGTGACCGCTCTGGGGCCAACGTCCTGACTTTC

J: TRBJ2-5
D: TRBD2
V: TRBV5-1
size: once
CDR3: CASSFRPLAGGGETQYF
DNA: TGCGCCAGCAGCTTCCGACCCCTGGCGGGAGGTGGAGAGACCCAGTACTTC

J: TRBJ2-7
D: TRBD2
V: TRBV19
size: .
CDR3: CASSILSGGPRSSYEQYF
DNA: TGTGCCAGTAGTATACTCAGCGGGGGCCCCAGAAGCTCCTACGAGCAGTACTTC

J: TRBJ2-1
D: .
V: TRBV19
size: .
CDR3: CASSIASRDEQFF
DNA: TGTGCCAGTAGTATAGCGTCGCGGGATGAGCAGTTCTTC